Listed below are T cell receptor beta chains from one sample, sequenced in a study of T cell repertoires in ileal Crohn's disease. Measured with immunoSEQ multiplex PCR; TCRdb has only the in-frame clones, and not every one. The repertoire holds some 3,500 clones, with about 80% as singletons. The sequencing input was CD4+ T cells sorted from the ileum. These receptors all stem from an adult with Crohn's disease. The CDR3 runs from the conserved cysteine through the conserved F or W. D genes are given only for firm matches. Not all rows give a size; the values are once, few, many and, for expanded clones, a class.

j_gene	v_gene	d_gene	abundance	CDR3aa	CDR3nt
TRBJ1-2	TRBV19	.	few	CASRDFYGYTF	TGTGCCAGTAGGGACTTCTATGGCTACACCTTC
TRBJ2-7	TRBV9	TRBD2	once	CASSVAFSSGDSSYEQYF	TGTGCCAGCAGCGTAGCTTTTTCTAGCGGGGATAGCTCCTACGAGCAGTACTTC
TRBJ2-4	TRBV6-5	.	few	CATRGGTKNIQYF	TGTGCCACACGGGGCGGGACCAAAAACATTCAGTACTTC
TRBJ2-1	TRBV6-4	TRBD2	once	CASSDSAGLASNEQFF	TGTGCCAGCAGTGACTCCGCGGGACTAGCAAGTAATGAGCAGTTCTTC
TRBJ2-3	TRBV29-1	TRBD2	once	CSVEGELAGTTDTQYF	TGCAGCGTTGAAGGGGAGCTAGCGGGGACCACAGATACGCAGTATTTT
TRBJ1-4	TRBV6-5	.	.	CASRISGGRREKLFF	TGTGCCAGCAGAATTTCCGGGGGACGTAGAGAAAAACTGTTTTTT
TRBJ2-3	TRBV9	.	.	CASSVEGGVADTQYF	TGTGCCAGCAGCGTAGAGGGCGGGGTTGCAGATACGCAGTATTTT
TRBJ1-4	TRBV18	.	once	CASSGGNEKLFF	TGTGCCAGCTCTGGCGGTAATGAAAAACTGTTTTTT
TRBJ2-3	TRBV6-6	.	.	CASSYTRGATDTQYF	TGTGCCAGCAGTTACACTCGGGGAGCCACAGATACGCAGTATTTT
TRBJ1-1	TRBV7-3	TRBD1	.	CASSLSGTGNTEAFF	TGTGCCAGCAGCTTATCCGGGACAGGGAACACTGAAGCTTTCTTT
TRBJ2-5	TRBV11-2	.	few	CASSLDEIQETQYF	TGTGCCAGCAGCTTAGATGAGATTCAAGAGACCCAGTACTTC
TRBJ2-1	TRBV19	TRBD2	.	CASSALGLKLPYNEQFF	TGTGCCAGTAGTGCCTTGGGACTAAAACTGCCCTACAATGAGCAGTTCTTC
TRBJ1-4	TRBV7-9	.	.	CASSLVETGEKLFF	TGTGCCAGCAGCTTAGTAGAGACAGGTGAAAAACTGTTTTTT
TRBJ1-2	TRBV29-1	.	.	CSVLRGTYGYTF	TGCAGCGTTTTAAGGGGTACCTATGGCTACACCTTC
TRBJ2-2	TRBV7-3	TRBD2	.	CASSSSGASTGELFF	TGTGCCAGCAGCTCTAGCGGGGCCTCCACCGGGGAGCTGTTTTTT
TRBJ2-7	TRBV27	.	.	CASSQRPYYEQYF	TGTGCCAGCAGCCAGCGGCCGTACTACGAGCAGTACTTC
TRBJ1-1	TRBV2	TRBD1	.	CASSGQGNTEAFF	TGTGCCAGCAGTGGACAGGGGAACACTGAAGCTTTCTTT
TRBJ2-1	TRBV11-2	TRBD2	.	CASSLGGLAGVNEQFF	TGTGCCAGCAGCTTAGGCGGTCTAGCGGGGGTCAATGAGCAGTTCTTC
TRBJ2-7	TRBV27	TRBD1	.	CASKRDRGRYEQYF	TGTGCCAGCAAGCGGGACAGGGGGCGTTACGAGCAGTACTTC
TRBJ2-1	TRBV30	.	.	CAWSVIRGGEQFF	TGTGCCTGGAGTGTCATCAGGGGCGGTGAGCAGTTCTTC
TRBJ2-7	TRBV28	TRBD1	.	CAHRGPTYEQYF	TGTGCCCACAGGGGGCCTACCTACGAGCAGTACTTC
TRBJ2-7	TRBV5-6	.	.	CASSLGQRLLSYEQYF	TGTGCCAGCAGCTTGGGGCAGCGACTTCTTTCCTACGAGCAGTACTTC
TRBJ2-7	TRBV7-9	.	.	CASSADTYSYEQYF	TGTGCCAGCAGCGCGGACACTTACTCCTACGAGCAGTACTTC
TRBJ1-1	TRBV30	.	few	CAWSVRRGTEAFF	TGTGCCTGGAGTGTACGTCGGGGGACTGAAGCTTTCTTT
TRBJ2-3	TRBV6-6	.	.	CASSYAGADTDTQYF	TGTGCCAGCAGTTACGCGGGGGCCGACACAGATACGCAGTATTTT
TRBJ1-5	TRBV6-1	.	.	CATIGQLNQPQHF	TGTGCCACTATAGGACAGTTAAATCAGCCCCAGCATTTT
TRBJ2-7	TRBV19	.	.	CASSRAALSYEQYF	TGTGCCAGTAGTAGGGCCGCCCTCTCCTACGAGCAGTACTTC
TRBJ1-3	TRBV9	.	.	CASSALQGLSGNTIYF	TGTGCCAGCAGCGCCTTACAGGGCTTAAGTGGAAACACCATATATTTT
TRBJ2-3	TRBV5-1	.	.	CASNLGRGTDTQYF	TGCGCCAGCAACTTAGGCAGGGGCACAGATACGCAGTATTTT
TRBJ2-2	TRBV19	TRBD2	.	CASSLRRGGRTGELFF	TGTGCCAGTAGTTTGCGGCGGGGGGGCCGAACCGGGGAGCTGTTTTTT
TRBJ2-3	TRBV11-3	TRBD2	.	CASSPAGLDTDTQYF	TGTGCCAGCAGCCCTGCCGGACTAGACACAGATACGCAGTATTTT
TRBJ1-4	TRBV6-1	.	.	CASSFIGYGEKLFF	TGTGCCAGCAGCTTCATCGGGTACGGTGAAAAACTGTTTTTT
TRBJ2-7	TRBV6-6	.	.	CASSRRTDFYEQYF	TGTGCCAGCAGCCGGCGGACTGATTTTTACGAGCAGTACTTC
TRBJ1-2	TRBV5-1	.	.	CASSLGPGQTDPSGYTF	TGCGCCAGCAGCCTAGGGCCTGGACAGACAGATCCGTCGGGCTACACCTTC
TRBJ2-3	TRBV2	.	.	CASNLLADTQYF	TGTGCCAGCAACCTATTAGCAGATACGCAGTATTTT
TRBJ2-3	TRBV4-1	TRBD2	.	CASSQFLSGGSTDTQYF	TGCGCCAGCAGCCAATTTCTTAGCGGGGGTAGCACAGATACGCAGTATTTT
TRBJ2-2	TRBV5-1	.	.	CASSLALAGATGELFF	TGCGCCAGCAGCTTGGCTCTTGCAGGGGCCACCGGGGAGCTGTTTTTT
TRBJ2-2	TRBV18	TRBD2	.	CASSPRLAGGEVTGELFF	TGTGCCAGCTCACCACGGCTAGCGGGGGGAGAAGTCACCGGGGAGCTGTTTTTT
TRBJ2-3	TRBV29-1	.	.	CSVERGGLTTDTQYF	TGCAGCGTTGAACGCGGGGGCTTAACCACAGATACGCAGTATTTT
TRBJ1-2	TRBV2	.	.	CASSDRPQGSLTF	TGTGCCAGCAGTGATAGGCCTCAGGGGTCTCTAACCTTC
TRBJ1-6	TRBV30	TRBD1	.	CAGDRGNSPLHF	TGTGCCGGGGACAGGGGTAATTCACCCCTCCACTTT
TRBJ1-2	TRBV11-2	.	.	CASSLISGSNYGYTF	TGTGCCAGCAGCTTAATTTCAGGGTCAAACTATGGCTACACCTTC
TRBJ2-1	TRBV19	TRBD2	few	CASSYQAGGPRSEQFF	TGTGCCAGTAGTTACCAAGCGGGGGGCCCCCGCAGTGAGCAGTTCTTC
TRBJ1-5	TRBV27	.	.	CASSLSRVVGQPQHF	TGTGCCAGCAGTTTATCGAGGGTAGTGGGTCAGCCCCAGCATTTT
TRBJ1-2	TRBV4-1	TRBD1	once	CASSPGQSTNNYGYTF	TGCGCCAGCAGCCCGGGACAGTCCACTAATAACTATGGCTACACCTTC
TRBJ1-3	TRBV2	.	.	CASSEQTGGNTIYF	TGTGCCAGCAGTGAACAGACAGGCGGAAACACCATATATTTT
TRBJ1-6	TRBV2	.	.	CASSEGRVHNSPLHF	TGTGCCAGCAGTGAAGGCAGGGTTCATAATTCACCCCTCCACTTT
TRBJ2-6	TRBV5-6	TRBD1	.	CASSLLQGAGANVLTF	TGTGCCAGCAGCTTGTTACAGGGGGCCGGGGCCAACGTCCTGACTTTC
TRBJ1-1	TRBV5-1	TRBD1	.	CASSARDRDVRRTQAFF	TGCGCCAGCAGCGCCCGGGACAGGGACGTTCGGAGGACCCAAGCTTTCTTT
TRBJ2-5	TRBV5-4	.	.	CASSLAETQYF	TGTGCCAGCAGCTTGGCTGAGACCCAGTACTTC
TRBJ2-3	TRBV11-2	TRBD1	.	CASRLGTGGKGDTQYF	TGTGCCAGCCGCCTCGGGACAGGGGGTAAGGGTGATACGCAGTATTTT
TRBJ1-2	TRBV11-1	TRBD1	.	CASSLGQGNYGYTF	TGTGCCAGCAGCTTGGGACAGGGTAACTATGGCTACACCTTC
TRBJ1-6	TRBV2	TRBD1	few	CASKGTGNNSPLHF	TGTGCCAGCAAAGGGACAGGCAATAATTCACCCCTCCACTTT
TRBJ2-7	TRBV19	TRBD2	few	CATKVAGGSYEQYF	TGTGCCACTAAGGTAGCGGGGGGATCCTACGAGCAGTACTTC
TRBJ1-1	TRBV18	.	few	CASSPPRGTGDPTEAFF	TGTGCCAGCTCACCACCCCGGGGGACGGGGGACCCCACTGAAGCTTTCTTT
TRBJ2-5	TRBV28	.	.	CASSQGGAGQETQYF	TGTGCCAGCAGTCAAGGGGGCGCGGGGCAAGAGACCCAGTACTTC
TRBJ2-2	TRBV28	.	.	CASSSVTGYTGELFF	TGTGCCAGCAGTTCAGTCACAGGGTACACCGGGGAGCTGTTTTTT
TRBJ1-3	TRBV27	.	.	CASSSLDTMSGNTIYF	TGTGCCAGCAGTTCACTCGACACCATGTCTGGAAACACCATATATTTT
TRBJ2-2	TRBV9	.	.	CASTKIAATGELFF	TGTGCCAGCACTAAGATAGCAGCCACCGGGGAGCTGTTTTTT
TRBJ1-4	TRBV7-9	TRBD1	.	CASSSGQGGDEKLFF	TGTGCCAGCAGCTCCGGACAGGGTGGAGATGAAAAACTGTTTTTT